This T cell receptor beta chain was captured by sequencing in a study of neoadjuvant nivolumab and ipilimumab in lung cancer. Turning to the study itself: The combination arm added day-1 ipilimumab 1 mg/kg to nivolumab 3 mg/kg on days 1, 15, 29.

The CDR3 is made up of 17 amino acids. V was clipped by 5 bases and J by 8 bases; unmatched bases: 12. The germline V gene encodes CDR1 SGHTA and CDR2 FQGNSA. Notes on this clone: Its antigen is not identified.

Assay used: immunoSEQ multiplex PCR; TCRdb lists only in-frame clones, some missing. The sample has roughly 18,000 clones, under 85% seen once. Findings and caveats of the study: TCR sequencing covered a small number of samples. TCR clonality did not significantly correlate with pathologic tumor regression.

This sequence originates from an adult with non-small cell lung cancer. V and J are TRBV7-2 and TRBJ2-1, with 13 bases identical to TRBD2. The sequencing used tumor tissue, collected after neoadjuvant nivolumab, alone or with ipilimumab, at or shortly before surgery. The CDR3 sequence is CASSAPTSGGPFDEQFF. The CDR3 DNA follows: TGTGCCAGCAGCGCTCCGACTAGCGGGGGGCCATTCGATGAGCAGTTCTTC.